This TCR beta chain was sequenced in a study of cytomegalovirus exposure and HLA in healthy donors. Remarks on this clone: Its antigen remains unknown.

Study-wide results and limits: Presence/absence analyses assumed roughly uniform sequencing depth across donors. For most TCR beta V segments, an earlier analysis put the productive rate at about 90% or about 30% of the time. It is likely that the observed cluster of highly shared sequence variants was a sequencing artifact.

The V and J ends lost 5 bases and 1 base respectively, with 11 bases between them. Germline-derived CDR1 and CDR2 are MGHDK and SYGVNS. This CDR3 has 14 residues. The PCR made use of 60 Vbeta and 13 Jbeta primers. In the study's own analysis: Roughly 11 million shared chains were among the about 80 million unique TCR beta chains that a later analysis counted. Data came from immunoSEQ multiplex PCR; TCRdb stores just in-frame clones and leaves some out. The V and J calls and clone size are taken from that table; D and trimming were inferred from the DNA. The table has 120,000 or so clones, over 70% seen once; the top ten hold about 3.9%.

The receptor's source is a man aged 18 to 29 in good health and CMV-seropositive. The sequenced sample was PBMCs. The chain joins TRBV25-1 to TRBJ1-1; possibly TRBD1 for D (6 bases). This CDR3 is CASSKRTENTEAFF. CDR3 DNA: TGTGCCAGCAGTAAACGGACAGAGAACACTGAAGCTTTCTTT.